These 18 T cell receptor beta chains originate from one sample sequenced in a study of shared clonotypes between healthy human individuals. Assay used: immunoSEQ multiplex PCR; TCRdb lists only in-frame clones, some missing. Found here are 1.6 million or so clones, more than 95% of them singletons; the top ten hold approximately 1%. Input material: naive CD4+ T cells sorted from blood. Subset in this sample: CD45RA+ positively selected. Every receptor here comes from a man younger than 45 in good health.

This clone occurred once. Additional DNA sequences in this sample encode the identical CDR3. This sequence joins TRBV18 and TRBJ2-7; D is unclear. The germline V gene encodes CDR1 KGHSH and CDR2 LQKENI. The CDR3 has 12 residues. V gave up 5 bases and J gave up 0 bases, with 5 bases separating them. CDR3 loop: CASSSTSYEQYF. Here the CDR3 DNA reads TGTGCCAGCTCATCGACCTCCTACGAGCAGTACTTC.

The chain recombines TRBV28 with TRBJ2-5, with D perhaps matching TRBD1 (5 bases). With the DNA end fitting TRBJ2-7 better, the J assignment may be wrong. CDR1 is MDHEN and CDR2 is SYDVKM in the germline V gene. The CDR3 runs to 13 residues. The CDR3 region is CASSLGAGTEQYF. The CDR3 nucleotides read TGTGCCAGCAGTTTAGGGGCCGGAACCGAGCAGTACTTC.

J is TRBJ1-5 and V is TRBV6-1, with D maybe TRBD1 (5 bases). The CDR3 runs 14 residues. The V gene's germline CDR1 is MNHNS and CDR2 SASEGT. Deletions cut 6 bases from V and 5 bases from J, with 14 bases between. DNA for the CDR3: TGTGCCAGCAGGTGGTCAGGGAACTATCAGCCCCAGCATTTT. As protein: CASRWSGNYQPQHF.

A single count supports this clone. The rearrangement links TRBV5-5 to TRBJ1-1; no clear D. V lost 1 base, J lost 1 base, and 5 bases lay in between. The CDR3 spans 13 residues. The V gene's germline CDR1 is SGHKS and CDR2 YYEKEE (reference sequence). For the CDR3, the DNA is TGTGCCAGCAGCTTGCGACCGAACACTGAAGCTTTCTTT. Amino acids: CASSLRPNTEAFF.

The rearrangement joins TRBV5-1 to TRBJ2-1; the D gene could be TRBD1 or TRBD2 (5 bases each). V was clipped by 3 bases and J by 8 bases, with 12 bases between them. The CDR3 extends over 13 amino acids. Germline lookup yields CDR1 SGHRS and CDR2 YFSETQ. CDR3 sequence reads: CASSYRDVHEQFF. The CDR3 region has the DNA TGCGCCAGCAGCTACCGGGACGTCCATGAGCAGTTCTTC.

The V gene is TRBV5-6, the J gene TRBJ2-7; 11 nucleotides line up with TRBD1. CDR1 SGHDT and CDR2 YYEEEE come from the germline V gene. The trim removed 3 bases at V and 5 bases at J, leaving 7 bases unmatched. The CDR3 extends over 15 amino acids. CDR3 amino acids: CASSSRDRGSHEQYF. The CDR3 nucleotides read TGTGCCAGCAGCTCCCGGGACAGGGGGTCCCACGAGCAGTACTTC.

The chain has TRBV30 and TRBJ2-3; unclear D gene. Trimming left V 5 bases short and J 3 bases short, with 12 bases between. CDR1 and CDR2 from the germline V gene are GTSNPN and SVGIG (reference sequence). The length of the CDR3 is 13 residues. The DNA for the CDR3 is TGTGCCTGGGGGCCCGGCCTAACAGATACGCAGTATTTT. It is translated as CAWGPGLTDTQYF. The variable domain in full, with the rest retrieved from reference TRBV30 and TRBJ2-3, is SQTIHQWPATLVQPVGSPLSLECTVEGTSNPNLYWYRQAAGRGLQLLFYSVGIGQISSEVPQNLSASRPQDRQFILSSKKLLLSDSGFYLCAWGPGLTDTQYFGPGTRLTVL.

This chain uses TRBV9 with TRBJ2-1; tentative D call: TRBD2 (6 bases). Germline V CDR1 and CDR2: SGDLS, YYNGEE. V lost 4 bases and J 2 bases, leaving 22 bases between the germline ends. CDR3 length: 18 residues. The chain's CDR3 is CASSLNSPLATPYNEQFF. CDR3 DNA: TGTGCCAGCAGCCTAAACTCCCCTCTAGCGACCCCCTACAATGAGCAGTTCTTC.

The chain links TRBV7-2 to TRBJ2-7; TRBD2 matches at 12 bases. The V gene end was trimmed by 4 bases and the J gene end by 0 bases; junction bases not matched to a gene: 10. Germline values: CDR1 SGHTA, CDR2 FQGNSA. This CDR3 contains 18 residues. Written as DNA, the CDR3 is TGTGCCAGCAGCTCCCACCGGACTAGCGGGATTAGCTCCTACGAGCAGTACTTC. Amino acid sequence: CASSSHRTSGISSYEQYF.

V gene TRBV18 combines with J gene TRBJ2-7; tentatively, D is TRBD1 (6 bases). From germline, CDR1 is KGHSH and CDR2 LQKENI. V was shortened by 1 base and J by 7 bases, with 11 bases between the two germline ends. The CDR3 has 13 residues. The CDR3 DNA sequence: TGTGCCAGCTCACCACTACAGAGGGGGGAGCAGTACTTC. This translates into CASSPLQRGEQYF.

V gene TRBV28 combines with J gene TRBJ2-2, with D unresolved. The germline CDR1 and CDR2 sequences are MDHEN and SYDVKM. Trimming took 3 bases from V and 2 from J, leaving 4 bases between them. The CDR3 covers 13 residues. CDR3: CASSFLNTGELFF. The CDR3, as DNA: TGTGCCAGCAGTTTTCTCAACACCGGGGAGCTGTTTTTT.

This sequence joins TRBV28 and TRBJ1-3; 8 nucleotides agree with TRBD1. CDR3 length equals 15 residues. The germline V gene encodes CDR1 MDHEN and CDR2 SYDVKM. V lost 2 bases to trimming and J lost 3 bases; unmatched junction nucleotides: 3. In DNA, the CDR3 is TGTGCCAGCAGTTTACCAGGGGGCCTTGGAAACACCATATATTTT. This codes for CASSLPGGLGNTIYF.

V is TRBV11-1 and J is TRBJ2-1, with TRBD2 identical over 10 bases. V lost 1 base and J lost 8; bases outside the gene matches: 11. CDR3 length: 17 residues. Germline V gene data show CDR1 as SGHAT and CDR2 as FQDESV (reference sequence). CDR3 DNA sequence: TGTGCCAGCAGCTTAGTCTTGCGTCTAGCGGGAGTGGATGAGCAGTTCTTC. Translation gives CASSLVLRLAGVDEQFF.

The chain combines TRBV11-2 with TRBJ2-7; maybe TRBD2 (5 bases). This CDR3 comprises 14 residues. Germline V gene lookup returns CDR1 SGHAT and CDR2 FQNNGV. V lost 5 bases, J lost 3 bases, and 14 bases lay in between. The CDR3 coding sequence is TGTGCCAGCAGCCGACTTAGCGTAGGCTACGAGCAGTACTTC. It translates to CASSRLSVGYEQYF.

The chain recombines TRBV10-3 with TRBJ2-5, with D uncertain. V lost 3 bases and J lost 1, with 9 bases in between. The CDR3 covers 14 residues. Germline loops: CDR1 ENHRY, CDR2 SYGVKD. The CDR3 is CAISDEESQETQYF. The CDR3 nucleotides read TGTGCCATCAGTGATGAGGAAAGCCAAGAGACCCAGTACTTC.

The rearrangement links TRBV7-2 to TRBJ2-2; 10 bases align to TRBD2. V gave up 5 bases and J gave up 9 bases; unmatched junction bases: 15. This CDR3 has 17 amino acids. Germline V CDR1 and CDR2: SGHTA, FQGNSA. CDR3 amino acids: CASSPGGPSGSLRELFF. DNA for the CDR3: TGTGCCAGCAGCCCAGGTGGGCCTAGCGGGAGTCTCCGGGAGCTGTTTTTT.

The V and J genes are TRBV4-3 and TRBJ2-7; TRBD2 aligns across 9 bases. The germline V gene encodes CDR1 LGHNA and CDR2 YSLEER. The CDR3 length is 15 residues. J lost 2 bases, V lost 1 base, and 3 bases had no gene match. The CDR3 region is CASSQGASGTYEQYF. CDR3 nucleotide sequence: TGCGCCAGCAGCCAAGGTGCTAGCGGGACCTACGAGCAGTACTTC.

The chain combines TRBV6-6 with TRBJ2-5; D uncertain. The V end was cut by 0 bases, the J end by 5 bases, with 13 bases between. Germline loops: CDR1 MNHNY, CDR2 SVGAGI (reference sequence). The CDR3 length is 15 residues. CDR3 sequence: CASSYSIPIIETQYF. CDR3 sequence (DNA): TGTGCCAGCAGTTACTCGATCCCGATCATCGAGACCCAGTACTTC.